This TCR beta chain was identified in a study of OX40 agonist ivuxolimab in advanced cancers. Whole-study context: The group had a mean age of around 60 years, ranged from about 20 to 85, and was 82.7% male.

The CDR3 is made up of 13 amino acids. Germline V CDR1 and CDR2: SGHDT, YYEEEE. Trimming left V 4 bases short and J 1 base short, with 8 bases between. The protocol was immunoSEQ multiplex PCR, while the TCRdb copy is restricted to in-frame clones and leaves out a portion. The table records fewer than 85,000 clones, roughly 87% of them present only once. This sample comprised CD4+ or CD8+ T cells sorted from blood, obtained in a trial of the OX40 agonist ivuxolimab. The sequence came from an adult with an advanced solid tumor such as melanoma, head and neck, liver or kidney cancer. The chain employs TRBV5-6 and TRBJ1-1, with unresolved D. In DNA form, the CDR3 reads TGTGCCAGCAGCCAGAAGTCGAACACTGAAGCTTTCTTT. It translates to CASSQKSNTEAFF.